This T cell receptor beta chain was recovered during a study of T cell responses to AZD1222 COVID-19 vaccine. About the research overall: Pooling of second doses given at about 4 or about 12 weeks was done. Overall study results and limits: Unmutated regions of variants are reportedly targeted by nearly half of spike-specific TCRs. Clonal diversity was possibly underestimated; the donors were predominantly white British and more often female. The study found Spike-specific TCR breadth and depth rose after two AZD1222 doses.

CDR1 is LNHDA and CDR2 is SQIVND in the germline V gene (reference sequence). V trimming: 6 bases; J trimming: 0 bases; junction bases outside the gene matches: 6. The CDR3 runs to 15 residues. This table comes from immunoSEQ multiplex PCR, and its TCRdb copy is limited to in-frame clones, with some not included. The sample carries around 140,000 clones, 93% recorded once. Turning to this clone: Its antigen is unknown.

The sequence derives from an adult in good health. The sequencing here drew on peripheral blood, taken on day 0 of AZD1222 vaccination. The chain recombines TRBV19 with TRBJ2-3; 7 bases are a match to TRBD1. CDR3: CASRTGTDSTDTQYF. The CDR3 bases are TGTGCCAGTAGAACCGGGACAGATAGCACAGATACGCAGTATTTT.